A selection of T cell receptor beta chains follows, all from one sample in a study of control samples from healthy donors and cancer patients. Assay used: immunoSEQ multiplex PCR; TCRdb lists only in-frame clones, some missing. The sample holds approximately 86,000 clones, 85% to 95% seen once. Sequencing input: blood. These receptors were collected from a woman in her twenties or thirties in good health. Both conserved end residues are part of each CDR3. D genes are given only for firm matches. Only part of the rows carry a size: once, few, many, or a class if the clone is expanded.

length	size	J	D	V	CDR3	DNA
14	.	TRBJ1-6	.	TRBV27	CASSLGGWNSPLHF	TGTGCCAGCAGTTTGGGGGGGTGGAATTCACCCCTCCACTTT
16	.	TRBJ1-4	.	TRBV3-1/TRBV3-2	CASSQDSFREAEKLFF	TGTGCCAGCAGCCAAGATAGCTTTCGAGAGGCGGAAAAACTGTTTTTT
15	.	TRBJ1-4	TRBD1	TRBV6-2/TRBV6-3	CASSYGGGMDEKLFF	TGTGCCAGCAGTTACGGAGGGGGCATGGATGAAAAACTGTTTTTT
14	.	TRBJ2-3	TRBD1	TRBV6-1	CASSEDRGTDTQYF	TGTGCCAGCAGTGAGGACAGGGGCACAGATACGCAGTATTTT
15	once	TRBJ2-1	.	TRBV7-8	CASSLERVGLSEQFF	TGTGCCAGCAGCTTAGAGAGGGTAGGACTGAGTGAGCAGTTCTTC
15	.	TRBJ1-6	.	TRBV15	CATSGRADYNSPLHF	TGTGCCACCTCGGGGAGGGCAGACTATAATTCACCCCTCCACTTT
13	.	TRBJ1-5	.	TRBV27	CASSLSGNQPQHF	TGTGCCAGCAGTTTATCGGGCAATCAGCCCCAGCATTTT
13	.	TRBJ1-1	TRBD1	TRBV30	CAWSRQGNTEAFF	TGTGCCTGGAGTAGACAGGGGAACACTGAAGCTTTCTTT
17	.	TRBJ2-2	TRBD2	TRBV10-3	CAIRGTSGLQNTGELFF	TGTGCCATCAGGGGGACTAGCGGCCTACAAAACACCGGGGAGCTGTTTTTT
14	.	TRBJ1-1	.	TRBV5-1	CASSTGTLNTEAFF	TGCGCCAGCAGCACCGGGACATTGAACACTGAAGCTTTCTTT